This T cell receptor (beta chain) was captured by sequencing in a study of cytotoxic CD8 clonotypes in ibrutinib-treated CLL. Study-level background: Across the patients, under 12 were relapsed/refractory, about 15 treatment-naive and roughly 18 IGHV unmutated.

The CDR3 has 16 amino acids. With V trimmed by 0 bases and J by 4 bases, 7 bases remained unmatched. Germline V gives CDR1 SGDLS, CDR2 YYNGEE. Targeted sequencing depth ranged from 1 in 200,000 to 1 in 1 million T cells. The protocol was immunoSEQ multiplex PCR, while the TCRdb copy is restricted to in-frame clones and leaves out a portion. The table shows over 200,000 clones, with about three quarters occurring only once. This clonotype was sampled from a human donor with chronic lymphocytic leukemia. Here the sequenced sample was PBMCs, taken after 12 months of ibrutinib treatment. The chain joins TRBV9 to TRBJ2-7; 10 positions match TRBD2. CDR3 DNA sequence: TGTGCCAGCAGCGTAGGCTGGGGGACTAGCGCTTACGAGCAGTACTTC. This gives the protein CASSVGWGTSAYEQYF.